One and the same sample provided the 27 T cell receptor beta chains below, sequenced in a study of persistence of HIV-infected CD4 T cells. The immunoSEQ assay was version 4, run in survey mode. Only in-frame clones appear in the TCRdb table, and some are missing; sequencing was by immunoSEQ multiplex PCR. Among nearly 20,000 clones, about 62% were seen once, and the ten largest hold less than 2.5%. Their recognized antigens are unknown. An overlapping HIV-1 Gag peptide pool stimulated these cells at 0.95 to 1 ug/peptide/mL. Sorting of responding CD4+ T cells relied on upregulated CD40 ligand together with CD69. The sample was CD4+ T cells sorted from PBMCs after roughly 19-hour stimulation, taken from a patient who received antiretroviral therapy. These TCRs come from an adult woman with HIV who was CMV-seropositive.

V gene TRBV19 combines with J gene TRBJ1-1; D perhaps matches TRBD1 (6 bases). The germline V gene has CDR1 LNHDA and CDR2 SQIVND (reference sequence). The CDR3 has 13 residues. Between the trimmed V and J ends, which lost 3 bases and 5 bases, there was a span of 10 bases. DNA of the CDR3: TGTGCCAGTAGTATTGTAGGGGGGACTGAAGCTTTCTTT. Translated: CASSIVGGTEAFF.

Remarks on this clone: The junction departs from the called germline gene at one end, perhaps through a read error. The chain has TRBV12-3 or TRBV12-4 and TRBJ1-1; no clear D. The CDR3 contains 13 residues. The DNA for the CDR3 is TGTGCCAGCAGTTTAACTGGTCGCACTAAAGCTTTCTTT. Translation gives CASSLTGRTKAFF.

This chain joins TRBV6-1 and TRBJ2-2; D remains unclear. Germline V CDR1 and CDR2: MNHNS, SASEGT. V was pared by 1 base and J by 8 bases, with 11 bases between. This CDR3 has 14 residues. In DNA form, the CDR3 reads TGTGCCAGCAGTGAAGATGAGGAATCAGGGGAGCTGTTTTTT. Its translation: CASSEDEESGELFF.

The rearrangement uses TRBV30 and TRBJ2-1; D ambiguous. The V gene lost 0 bases and the J gene lost 0 bases, with 6 bases spanning the gap. CDR1 is GTSNPN and CDR2 is SVGIG in the germline V gene (reference sequence). The CDR3 totals 14 residues. The CDR3 reads CAWSVRSSYNEQFF. The CDR3 DNA sequence: TGTGCCTGGAGTGTACGGAGCTCCTACAATGAGCAGTTCTTC. The complete variable domain, with remaining parts taken from reference TRBV30 and TRBJ2-1, reads SQTIHQWPATLVQPVGSPLSLECTVEGTSNPNLYWYRQAAGRGLQLLFYSVGIGQISSEVPQNLSASRPQDRQFILSSKKLLLSDSGFYLCAWSVRSSYNEQFFGPGTRLTVL.

The chain combines TRBV2 with TRBJ1-2; 9 nucleotides match TRBD1. Germline V gene sequence: CDR1 SNHLY, CDR2 FYNNEI. This CDR3 has 15 residues. The junction had 7 bases not matched to a gene; V was cut back by 5 bases and J by 3 bases. The CDR3 protein is CASSPGTGSDYGYTF. The CDR3 DNA reads as TGTGCCAGCAGTCCCGGGACAGGGTCTGACTATGGCTACACCTTC.

This chain links TRBV10-3 with TRBJ2-2, with D tentatively TRBD2 (7 bases). The CDR3 is 13 residues long. V dropped 10 bases and J dropped 7 bases, with 16 bases sitting between them. CDR1 is ENHRY, CDR2 SYGVKD, per germline. The CDR3 bases are TGTGCCACCGAGGACAGCGGGGACGGGGAGCTGTTTTTT. As protein: CATEDSGDGELFF.

The V gene is TRBV6-4, the J gene TRBJ2-5, with 8 bases aligning to TRBD1. Germline V gives CDR1 MRHNA, CDR2 SNTAGT. With V trimmed by 5 bases and J by 5 bases, 13 bases remained unmatched. This CDR3 contains 16 residues. The CDR3 loop reads CASSLDRGPGRETQYF. The CDR3 coding sequence is TGTGCCAGCAGTTTAGACAGGGGTCCGGGTAGGGAGACCCAGTACTTC.

This clone occurred a few times. The V and J genes are TRBV28 and TRBJ1-2; D gene uncertain. There are 13 residues in the CDR3. The germline CDR1 and CDR2 sequences are MDHEN and SYDVKM. V lost 6 bases and J 1 base, leaving 9 bases between the germline ends. The DNA for the CDR3 is TGTGCCAGCAGGGTGGGTGTTAACTATGGCTACACCTTC. Its translation: CASRVGVNYGYTF.

The table lists this clone with a few counts. The genes are TRBV5-4 and TRBJ1-1; D is unresolved. CDR1 and CDR2 from the germline V gene are SGHNT and YYREEE (reference sequence). Trimming took 0 bases from V and 5 from J, leaving 8 bases between them. The CDR3 has 13 residues. As DNA, the CDR3 is TGTGCCAGCAGCTTGGAGAGGGTGACTGAAGCTTTCTTT. This sequence encodes CASSLERVTEAFF.

The chain recombines TRBV19 with TRBJ2-3; no firm D call. The CDR3 contains 13 residues. V gave up 8 bases and J gave up 1 base, with 10 bases separating them. Germline V gene data show CDR1 as LNHDA and CDR2 as SQIVND (reference sequence). The CDR3 region is CASGSPGTDTQYF. The CDR3 region has the DNA TGTGCCAGTGGGTCGCCGGGCACAGATACGCAGTATTTT.

Notes on this clone: A junction boundary mismatches the germline segment, possibly from a read error. The J gene is TRBJ2-5, the V gene TRBV2; 8 bases map to TRBD1. CDR1 and CDR2 from the germline V gene are SNHLY and FYNNEI. The CDR3 is 15 residues long. CDR3 sequence reads: CASREDRGGQETQYF. In nucleotides, the CDR3 is TGTGCCAGCAGAGAAGACAGGGGAGGCCAAGAGACCCAGTACTTC.

This clone counts as medium-sized. CDR3 amino acids: CASSDRVSDTQYF. The CDR3 region has the DNA TGTGCCAGCAGTGACAGGGTTAGCGATACGCAGTATTTT. V is TRBV6-1 and J is TRBJ2-3; TRBD1 is a possible D gene (5 bases). The germline V gene encodes CDR1 MNHNS and CDR2 SASEGT. Trimming pared 3 bases from V and 6 bases from J, leaving 10 bases between. The CDR3 extends over 13 amino acids.

V usage is TRBV10-3 and J usage is TRBJ2-3; tentatively, D is TRBD1 or TRBD2 (5 bases each). V lost 6 bases to trimming and J lost 2 bases, with 12 bases between them. The CDR3 spans 14 residues. Looked up from germline, CDR1 is ENHRY and CDR2 is SYGVKD. The CDR3 loop reads CAIRGVGDTDTQYF. CDR3 nucleotide sequence: TGTGCCATCAGGGGAGTGGGGGACACAGATACGCAGTATTTT.

J is TRBJ1-1 and V is TRBV5-4; D unclear. Germline lookup yields CDR1 SGHNT and CDR2 YYREEE (reference sequence). There are 16 residues in the CDR3. Trimming shortened V by 3 bases and J by 0 bases, and 15 bases separated the two germline ends. CDR3 sequence (DNA): TGTGCCAGCAGCTCTGGGCTGTGGCAGATGAACACTGAAGCTTTCTTT. Encoded protein: CASSSGLWQMNTEAFF.

The chain is built from TRBV6-5 and TRBJ2-3; no clear D gene. The CDR3 has 15 amino acids. V lost 8 bases, J lost 0 bases, and 15 bases lay in between. CDR1 is MNHEY and CDR2 is SVGAGI in the germline V gene. CDR3 sequence reads: CASVNDGVSTDTQYF. In DNA, the CDR3 is TGTGCCAGCGTAAACGACGGCGTTAGCACAGATACGCAGTATTTT.

A single count supports this clone. This chain connects TRBV2 to TRBJ1-3; 7 bases map to TRBD1. The V gene's germline CDR1 is SNHLY and CDR2 FYNNEI. Trimming took 7 bases from V and 4 from J; bases not matched to a gene: 10. CDR3 length: 15 residues. CDR3 in DNA: TGTGCCAGCAATCTGCAGGGGGTCTCGGGAAACACCATATATTTT. This sequence encodes CASNLQGVSGNTIYF.

The CDR3 DNA reads TGTGCCAGCTCATTTCGGACAGGCCCGGACACTGAAGCTTTCTTT. Protein product: CASSFRTGPDTEAFF. The chain has TRBV18 and TRBJ1-1; 7 bases map to TRBD1. The ends lost 5 bases at V and 3 bases at J; junction bases unmatched: 9. There are 15 residues in the CDR3. Germline-derived CDR1 and CDR2 are KGHSH and LQKENI.

Written as DNA, the CDR3 is TGCGCCAGCAGGCATAGCGGGGGGGCCCCAGAGACCCAGTACTTC. Its translation is CASRHSGGAPETQYF. The chain combines TRBV5-1 with TRBJ2-5; TRBD2 matches at 11 bases. J was trimmed by 4 bases and V by 5 bases; bases with no gene match: 7. The CDR3 runs 15 residues. Germline assignment: CDR1 SGHRS and CDR2 YFSETQ.

The V gene is TRBV6-5, the J gene TRBJ1-6; the match to TRBD1 covers 10 bases. The CDR3 is 15 residues long. Germline-derived CDR1 and CDR2 are MNHEY and SVGAGI. The junction had 9 bases not matched to a gene; V was cut back by 7 bases and J by 9 bases. The CDR3 bases are TGTGCCAGCAAACGACAGGGGGCAGTGGGTTCACCCCTCCACTTT. This codes for CASKRQGAVGSPLHF.

This clone has only a few counts. This chain connects TRBV12-3 or TRBV12-4 to TRBJ2-3; D perhaps matches TRBD1 (5 bases). Deletions cut 4 bases from V and 10 bases from J, with 15 bases between. This CDR3 region has 13 residues. CDR3 in DNA: TGTGCCAGCAGTTACCAGGGAACCGAGGCGCAGTATTTT. Residues: CASSYQGTEAQYF.

This clone was seen only once. The chain recombines TRBV28 with TRBJ2-7, with 7 bases aligning to TRBD1. Germline V gene lookup returns CDR1 MDHEN and CDR2 SYDVKM. With 7 bases clipped from V and 7 bases from J, the junction kept 10 bases outside the gene matches. The CDR3 runs 13 residues. The CDR3 region has the DNA TGTGCCAGCAAAAGGACAGGCCGATGGGAGCAGTACTTC. Protein sequence: CASKRTGRWEQYF.

This clone was found once. The chain is built from TRBV6-5 and TRBJ2-5; the match to TRBD2 covers 8 bases. V lost 2 bases and J lost 4; bases outside the gene matches: 3. The germline V gene has CDR1 MNHEY and CDR2 SVGAGI. This CDR3 region has 14 residues. For the CDR3, the DNA is TGTGCCAGCAGTTACCGCGGGGGGCCAGAGACCCAGTACTTC. Its protein is CASSYRGGPETQYF.

The chain recombines TRBV2 with TRBJ1-1, with 7 bases matching TRBD1. The germline V gene encodes CDR1 SNHLY and CDR2 FYNNEI. The CDR3 consists of 16 residues. J lost 2 bases, V lost 6 bases, and 12 bases had no gene match. Here the CDR3 DNA reads TGTGCCAGCAGGCTCGACAGGGTGCGAACCAACACTGAAGCTTTCTTT. Residues: CASRLDRVRTNTEAFF.

The chain uses TRBV21-1 and TRBJ2-7; the D call in the table, TRBD2, was not verified against the DNA. TRBV21-1 is a known pseudogene. The CDR3 loop spans 13 amino acids. The CDR3 loop reads CASSIHPRSEQYV. CDR3 DNA sequence: TGTGCCAGCAGCATACATCCTAGGAGTGAGCAGTACGTC.

The chain carries TRBV5-6 and TRBJ2-3; 7 bases agree with TRBD1. J gave up 4 bases and V 4 bases, and 9 bases lay outside the gene matches. The CDR3 is made up of 15 amino acids. CDR1 and CDR2 from the germline V gene are SGHDT and YYEEEE. CDR3 protein: CASSIRPGQSDTQYF. CDR3 coding DNA: TGTGCCAGCAGCATACGACCGGGACAGTCAGATACGCAGTATTTT.

This rearrangement joins TRBV5-1 to TRBJ2-6; no firm D call. In germline, CDR1 is SGHRS, CDR2 YFSETQ. The CDR3 totals 14 residues. Trimming shortened V by 0 bases and J by 1 base, and 2 bases separated the two germline ends. CDR3 DNA sequence: TGCGCCAGCAGCTTGGGGTCTGGGGCCAACGTCCTGACTTTC. This encodes CASSLGSGANVLTF.

As concerns this clone: Other DNA variants within this sample encode the same CDR3. The chain carries TRBV7-3 and TRBJ1-2, with 11 positions matching TRBD1. This CDR3 is built from 15 residues. V lost 1 base and J lost 4; bases outside the gene matches: 2. The V gene's germline CDR1 is SGHTA and CDR2 FQGTGA. The CDR3 loop is CASSLRGTGGYGYTF. DNA of the CDR3: TGTGCCAGCAGCTTAAGGGGGACAGGGGGCTATGGCTACACCTTC.